The 4 T cell receptor beta chains in this list originate from one sample, sequenced in a study of shared T cell receptors in the human thymus (dated by TCRdb to 2020 to 2022). Libraries were made using the immunoSEQ multiplex PCR assay. TCRdb holds this immuneACCESS table with in-frame rearrangements only. Some clones are missing; in checked studies, unresolved V genes explain under half, and the rest has no known cause. The sample table lists 720,000 or so clones, approximately 85% of them with a count of one. Roughly 0.01% of the sample comes from the top ten. This sample was shared with a second study, whose subject was human thymus T cells.

The sequencing input was thymocytes. Every receptor here comes from a girl under three years old with a congenital heart defect. Donor details come from another sample of the same person, matched by shared clones.

CDR3 loop: CASSSDRERLSGYTF. CDR3 coding DNA: TGTGCCAGCAGTTCTGACAGGGAACGGTTGAGTGGCTACACCTTC. The rearrangement joins TRBV27 to TRBJ1-2; 7 nucleotides match TRBD1. Germline CDR1 and CDR2: MNHEY and SMNVEV (reference sequence). The CDR3 totals 15 residues. Trimming at V came to 4 bases and at J to 7 bases, leaving 12 bases not matched to a gene.

The chain has TRBV5-8 and TRBJ1-2; the D gene is possibly TRBD1 (5 bases). The ends were cut back, 3 bases at V and 1 base at J, with 13 bases in the middle. The CDR3 spans 15 residues. Germline V gene sequence: CDR1 SGHTS, CDR2 YDEGEE. The CDR3 coding sequence is TGTGCCAGCAGCTATGGGGGGGTTGGTAACTATGGCTACACCTTC. Its protein product is CASSYGGVGNYGYTF. Full variable domain (missing parts from reference TRBV5-8 and TRBJ1-2): EAGVTQSPTHLIKTRGQQATLRCSPISGHTSVYWYQQALGLGLQFLLWYDEGEERNRGNFPPRFSGRQFPNYSSELNVNALELEDSALYLCASSYGGVGNYGYTFGSGTRLTVV.

The gene calls are TRBV10-3 and TRBJ1-5, with TRBD1 matching over 9 bases. From germline, CDR1 is ENHRY and CDR2 SYGVKD. V lost 3 bases to trimming and J lost 4 bases; unmatched junction nucleotides: 16. The CDR3 is 19 residues long. CDR3 bases: TGTGCCATCAGTGATCATGGCCTCCCTACAGGGGGCAAAAATCAGCCCCAGCATTTT. It is translated as CAISDHGLPTGGKNQPQHF.

The chain couples TRBV10-3 to TRBJ1-5; D may be TRBD1 (5 bases). Trimming pared 4 bases from V and 2 bases from J, leaving 12 bases between. The germline CDR1 and CDR2 sequences are ENHRY and SYGVKD. The CDR3 length is 15 residues. The CDR3 DNA is TGTGCCATCAGTGTGGGGGGGAAGCGCAATCAGCCCCAGCATTTT. It yields the protein CAISVGGKRNQPQHF.